Below, 21 T cell receptor beta chains from the same sample are listed, as sequenced in a study of human T cells and chemical hapten exposure. Time point meaning: pre-sensitization, week 0. Indicated treatment: therapeutic diphenylcyclopropenone sensitization with weekly scalp DPC. TCRdb redid the calling of the RACE reads with MiXCR, one entry per CDR3 protein. The sample has 300,000 to 400,000 distinct CDR3 sequences; less than 6.5% are singletons. Sequencing used whole blood, obtained in connection with sensitization to the hapten diphenylcyclopropenone (DPC). These receptors all come from a woman aged 45-59 years with alopecia areata. Some clones in this sample may be carry-over from other donors' samples.

J is TRBJ1-6 and V is TRBV6-5; D gene ambiguous. CDR1 is MNHEY and CDR2 is SVGAGI in the germline V gene. The CDR3 has 12 amino acids. Deletions cut 7 bases from V and 3 bases from J, with 4 bases between. The CDR3 reads CASKDYNSPLHF. The DNA for the CDR3 is TGTGCCAGCAAGGACTATAATTCACCCCTCCACTTT.

This clonotype turned up a few times. V usage is TRBV2 and J usage is TRBJ2-3; D is possibly TRBD1 or TRBD2 (5 bases each). Deletions cut 3 bases from V and 9 bases from J, with 22 bases between. Germline CDR1 and CDR2: SNHLY and FYNNEI. The CDR3 length is 16 residues. The CDR3 DNA follows: TGTGCCAGCAGTGACTTGCCCTCCACTAGTTCAGGGACGCAGTATTTT. Translation: CASSDLPSTSSGTQYF.

Turning to this clonotype: This may be a read error: a much more frequent sequence differs by one nucleotide. The genes are TRBV7-2 and TRBJ2-1; D possibly corresponds to TRBD2 (5 bases). Germline V gives CDR1 SGHTA, CDR2 FQGNSA. The CDR3 is made up of 15 amino acids. CDR3 sequence (DNA): TGTGACAGCAGCTCCCTCGGAGGCTCCTACAATGAGCAGTTCTTC. Translation gives CDSSSLGGSYNEQFF.

This clonotype occurred a few times. The V gene is TRBV7-8, the J gene TRBJ2-7, with no clear D. CDR1 and CDR2 (germline): SGHVS, FQNEAQ. This CDR3 comprises 13 residues. Between the trimmed V and J ends, which lost 5 bases and 2 bases, there was a span of 10 bases. DNA for the CDR3: TGTGCCAGCAGCCCACCCTTGGCCTACGAGCAGTACTTC. Its protein product is CASSPPLAYEQYF.

This clonotype came up a few times. Here the CDR3 reads CASSPWAGRNTGELFF. The CDR3 DNA is TGTGCCAGCAGCCCGTGGGCAGGGAGAAACACCGGGGAGCTGTTTTTT. V is TRBV11-2 and J is TRBJ2-2, with D perhaps TRBD1 or TRBD2 (5 bases each). CDR3 length: 16 amino acids. V lost 5 bases and J lost 2, with 15 bases in between. Germline CDR1 and CDR2: SGHAT and FQNNGV.

Comment on this clonotype: Possible read error: a much larger clone is one base away. V is TRBV29-1 and J is TRBJ2-1, with unresolved D. The CDR3 is 11 residues long. Germline V gene data show CDR1 as SQVTM and CDR2 as ANQGSEA. The V gene lost 8 bases and the J gene lost 4 bases, with 9 bases spanning the gap. CDR3 coding DNA: TGCAGCATTGTGGGGTACAATGAGCAGTTCTTC. Encoded protein: CSIVGYNEQFF.

The J gene is TRBJ1-3, the V gene TRBV5-1, with TRBD1 as a possible D gene (5 bases). With 0 bases removed from V and 4 bases from J, the gap between germline ends came to 11 bases. The germline CDR1 and CDR2 sequences are SGHRS and YFSETQ. CDR3 length: 15 residues. CDR3 amino acids: CASSLAQGTGNTIYF. As DNA, the CDR3 is TGCGCCAGCAGCTTGGCCCAGGGAACCGGAAACACCATATATTTT.

The chain recombines TRBV6-2 or TRBV6-3 with TRBJ1-2, with no clear D. The CDR3 length is 16 residues. Germline loops: CDR1 MNHEY, CDR2 SVGEGT. V gave up 2 bases and J gave up 1 base, with 14 bases separating them. Here the CDR3 reads CASSYPDPDVNYGYTF. CDR3 DNA sequence: TGTGCCAGCAGTTACCCGGACCCGGACGTTAACTATGGCTACACCTTC.

This clonotype was found a few times. The V call is TRBV28, the J call TRBJ2-2; D unclear. This CDR3 contains 14 residues. Trimming removed 1 base from V and 3 bases from J, with 6 bases in between. CDR1 is MDHEN, CDR2 SYDVKM, per germline. CDR3 DNA: TGTGCCAGCAGTTTATCCCGGGACACCGGGGAGCTGTTTTTT. This gives the protein CASSLSRDTGELFF.

Many counts were recorded for this clonotype. Here the CDR3 DNA reads TGTGCCAGCAGCTTAGATCATGGATTTCAAGAGACCCAGTACTTC. As protein: CASSLDHGFQETQYF. V is TRBV7-2 and J is TRBJ2-5, with no clear D. The CDR3 runs to 15 residues. Germline CDR1 SGHTA, CDR2 FQGNSA. V was pared by 1 base and J by 2 bases, with 11 bases between.

This clonotype was observed a handful of times. J is TRBJ2-6 and V is TRBV6-1; D possibly uses TRBD1 or TRBD2 (5 bases each). V was shortened by 9 bases and J by 0 bases, with 12 bases between the two germline ends. Germline V gene lookup returns CDR1 MNHNS and CDR2 SASEGT. The length of the CDR3 is 15 residues. In DNA, the CDR3 is TGTGCCAGTCCGGGACGCCCCTCTGGGGCCAACGTCCTGACTTTC. Its protein is CASPGRPSGANVLTF.

This clonotype was counted a few times. The chain joins TRBV20-1 to TRBJ1-1; D is ambiguous. Deletions cut 1 base from V and 8 bases from J, with 8 bases between. Germline-derived CDR1 and CDR2 are DFQATT and SNEGSKA (reference sequence). CDR3 length: 11 residues. CDR3 region: CSARARMEAFF. CDR3 coding DNA: TGCAGTGCTAGAGCCAGGATGGAAGCTTTCTTT.

The chain combines TRBV9 with TRBJ2-3; 7 nucleotides match TRBD1. Germline CDR1 reads SGDLS; CDR2 reads YYNGEE. The CDR3 is made up of 14 amino acids. V dropped 4 bases and J dropped 3; count of bases not matched to a gene: 5. This chain's CDR3 is CASSPNRGTDTQYF. As DNA, the CDR3 is TGTGCCAGCAGCCCTAACAGGGGTACAGATACGCAGTATTTT. Together with reference TRBV9 and TRBJ2-3, the CDR3 gives the full variable domain: DSGVTQTPKHLITATGQRVTLRCSPRSGDLSVYWYQQSLDQGLQFLIQYYNGEERAKGNILERFSAQQFPDLHSELNLSSLELGDSALYFCASSPNRGTDTQYFGPGTRLTVL.

This clonotype was found a few times. V usage is TRBV20-1 and J usage is TRBJ2-3, with TRBD2 matching over 11 bases. V lost 4 bases to trimming and J lost 8 bases; unmatched junction nucleotides: 11. Per the germline V gene, CDR1 is DFQATT and CDR2 is SNEGSKA (reference sequence). This CDR3 is built from 15 residues. CDR3 in DNA: TGCAGTGCTATGACTAGCGGGGACTCCACGGCTACGCAGTATTTT. Its protein is CSAMTSGDSTATQYF.

This clonotype has at least ten counts. This chain links TRBV27 with TRBJ2-1, with D perhaps TRBD1 or TRBD2 (6 bases each). Germline V gene data show CDR1 as MNHEY and CDR2 as SMNVEV (reference sequence). This CDR3 spans 16 amino acids. Deletions cut 4 bases from V and 6 bases from J, with 19 bases between. As DNA, the CDR3 is TGTGCCAGCAGTTACGGGGGCCCAAGTACAGTCAATGAGCAGTTCTTC. Residues: CASSYGGPSTVNEQFF.

This clonotype was observed many times. This chain joins TRBV29-1 and TRBJ2-7, with 8 bases matching TRBD2. Looked up from germline, CDR1 is SQVTM and CDR2 is ANQGSEA. V shed 7 bases and J 5 bases; nucleotides not matched to a gene: 7. The CDR3 is 12 residues long. CDR3 loop: CSAGAGANEQYF. The CDR3 region has the DNA TGCAGCGCGGGAGCGGGAGCTAACGAGCAGTACTTC.

On this clonotype itself: The junction shows a germline mismatch at one end, possibly a read error. The chain joins TRBV11-2 to TRBJ2-1; D is tentatively TRBD1 or TRBD2 (5 bases each). Germline V gene sequence: CDR1 SGHAT, CDR2 FQNNGV. CDR3 length equals 14 residues. CDR3 sequence reads: CASSLGDGTSGWFF. CDR3 DNA sequence: TGTGCCAGCAGTTTAGGGGACGGGACCTCGGGCTGGTTCTTC.

This clonotype was counted a few times. The V and J genes are TRBV28 and TRBJ2-5; TRBD1 matches at 8 bases. The germline CDR1 and CDR2 sequences are MDHEN and SYDVKM. The CDR3 covers 15 residues. Losses at the gene ends were 6 bases for V and 2 bases for J; bases not matched to a gene: 8. CDR3 loop: CASSPSGGRQETQYF. The CDR3 DNA reads TGTGCCAGCAGCCCCTCAGGGGGCCGACAAGAGACCCAGTACTTC.

The chain recombines TRBV20-1 with TRBJ1-6, with TRBD1 matching over 10 bases. CDR3 length equals 14 residues. In germline, CDR1 is DFQATT, CDR2 SNEGSKA (reference sequence). The J segment lost 7 bases and the V segment lost 3 bases, leaving 3 bases of the junction unmatched. The CDR3 spells CSASLGQGNSPLHF. For the CDR3, the DNA is TGCAGTGCTAGTTTGGGACAGGGGAATTCACCCCTCCACTTT.

The table lists this clonotype with many counts. This sequence joins TRBV30 and TRBJ2-3, with 13 bases identical to TRBD2. Germline CDR1 GTSNPN, CDR2 SVGIG (reference sequence). The ends lost 7 bases at V and 2 bases at J; junction bases unmatched: 18. The CDR3 runs to 19 residues. The CDR3 reads CASQYGLAGEGVPTDTQYF. The CDR3 region has the DNA TGTGCCTCCCAGTATGGACTAGCGGGAGAAGGGGTTCCCACAGATACGCAGTATTTT.

J is TRBJ1-5 and V is TRBV3-1; D gene uncertain. The V end lost 8 bases, the J end lost 1 base, and 12 bases lay between the germline ends. Germline values: CDR1 LGHDT, CDR2 YNNKEL (reference sequence). The CDR3 length is 14 residues. CDR3 residues: CASSPIRSNQPQHF. The CDR3 nucleotides read TGTGCCAGCTCACCCATAAGAAGCAATCAGCCCCAGCATTTT.